These 30 T cell receptor beta chains were all obtained from the same sample, sequenced in a study of blood T cell repertoires in COVID-19. Repertoires were generated with immunoSEQ multiplex PCR, while TCRdb's copy carries only in-frame clones and drops some. Of about 110,000 clones listed, around 82% are singletons. Sample: peripheral blood. The receptors originated from a woman aged 55-70 years with acute or convalescent COVID-19.

This clone was seen just once. The chain uses TRBV6-2 or TRBV6-3 and TRBJ1-5, with D possibly being TRBD1 (5 bases). This CDR3 comprises 16 residues. The V and J ends lost 4 bases and 5 bases respectively, with 18 bases between them. CDR1 is MNHEY, CDR2 SVGEGT, per germline. CDR3 residues: CASSFLPRQSDQPQHF. The CDR3 DNA sequence: TGTGCCAGCAGTTTTCTGCCTCGACAGAGCGATCAGCCCCAGCATTTT.

V and J are TRBV28 and TRBJ1-2; D is undetermined. V lost 4 bases and J 4 bases, leaving 10 bases between the germline ends. The CDR3 is made up of 13 amino acids. Germline assignment: CDR1 MDHEN and CDR2 SYDVKM. Here the CDR3 DNA reads TGTGCCAGCAGTTCTTACGTCAGCTATGGCTACACCTTC. Its protein is CASSSYVSYGYTF.

The chain combines TRBV5-4 with TRBJ2-1, with D possibly TRBD1 on 5 matching bases. From germline, CDR1 is SGHNT and CDR2 YYREEE (reference sequence). Trimming stripped 1 base from V and 12 bases from J, with 11 bases between. The CDR3 extends over 12 amino acids. The CDR3 DNA reads as TGTGCCAGCAGCTTGATCGATGGGGCGCAGTTCTTC. Residues: CASSLIDGAQFF.

V usage is TRBV9 and J usage is TRBJ1-1; 7 bases align to TRBD1. The trim removed 7 bases at V and 5 bases at J, leaving 8 bases unmatched. This CDR3 is 13 amino acids long. Germline V gene sequence: CDR1 SGDLS, CDR2 YYNGEE. CDR3 coding DNA: TGTGCCAGCCGCGGCCAGGGACAGACTGAAGCTTTCTTT. Its protein product is CASRGQGQTEAFF.

In this sample, this clone turned up once. This chain links TRBV10-3 with TRBJ2-7, with 8 bases fitting TRBD1. After removal of 2 bases from V and 0 bases from J, the junction contained 3 bases not matched to a gene. This CDR3 is 15 amino acids long. Germline loops: CDR1 ENHRY, CDR2 SYGVKD. CDR3 loop: CAISEGQGRSYEQYF. The CDR3 coding sequence is TGTGCCATCAGTGAGGGACAGGGTCGCTCCTACGAGCAGTACTTC.

The V call is TRBV11-2, the J call TRBJ2-3, with 10 bases identical to TRBD2. The CDR3 runs to 13 residues. The germline CDR1 and CDR2 sequences are SGHAT and FQNNGV. Trimming at V came to 5 bases and at J to 14 bases, leaving 10 bases not matched to a gene. The CDR3 sequence: CASSGGLAVQAYF. The CDR3 DNA follows: TGTGCCAGCAGCGGTGGACTAGCGGTTCAGGCGTATTTT.

In this sample, this clone turned up once. The genes are TRBV19 and TRBJ2-1, with D perhaps TRBD1 (5 bases). Trimming left V 6 bases short and J 7 bases short, with 13 bases between. Germline V gene lookup returns CDR1 LNHDA and CDR2 SQIVND (reference sequence). The CDR3 loop spans 13 amino acids. The CDR3 DNA sequence: TGTGCCAGTAGGCCAGGGAATATGAATGAGCAGTTCTTC. Protein sequence: CASRPGNMNEQFF.

V is TRBV9 and J is TRBJ1-3; D remains ambiguous. Germline assignment: CDR1 SGDLS and CDR2 YYNGEE. Trimming left V 0 bases short and J 7 bases short, with 17 bases between. This CDR3 is built from 16 residues. The CDR3 here is CASSVAGSPRRNTIYF. Written as DNA, the CDR3 is TGTGCCAGCAGCGTAGCAGGATCCCCTCGGAGGAACACCATATATTTT.

The genes are TRBV7-3 and TRBJ2-1, with TRBD2 matching 7 bases. The CDR3 length is 15 residues. CDR1 and CDR2 from the germline V gene are SGHTA and FQGTGA. Losses at the gene ends were 0 bases for V and 7 bases for J; bases not matched to a gene: 6. The CDR3 DNA reads as TGTGCCAGCAGCTTAACCCTCGGGGGGTCAAATGAGCAGTTCTTC. Translated, it gives CASSLTLGGSNEQFF. Supplemented by reference TRBV7-3 and TRBJ2-1, the full variable domain reads GAGVSQTPSNKVTEKGKYVELRCDPISGHTALYWYRQSLGQGPEFLIYFQGTGAADDSGLPNDRFFAVRPEGSVSTLKIQRTERGDSAVYLCASSLTLGGSNEQFFGPGTRLTVL.

The rearrangement links TRBV6-5 to TRBJ2-3; perhaps TRBD2 as D (7 bases). This CDR3 has 15 residues. The germline V gene has CDR1 MNHEY and CDR2 SVGAGI. V lost 6 bases and J 2 bases, leaving 15 bases between the germline ends. The CDR3 loop is CASSTPGGLTDTQYF. In DNA form, the CDR3 reads TGTGCCAGCAGCACTCCGGGGGGCCTCACAGATACGCAGTATTTT.

This clone was detected only a few times. V usage is TRBV7-6 and J usage is TRBJ1-5; D is unclear. CDR1 is SGHVS, CDR2 FNYEAQ, per germline. The length of the CDR3 is 13 residues. V lost 6 bases to trimming and J lost 6 bases, with 12 bases between them. In DNA form, the CDR3 reads TGTGCCAGCAGTTCTCGGGATCTTCAGCCCCAGCATTTT. It codes for CASSSRDLQPQHF.

The V call is TRBV4-3, the J call TRBJ2-7, with 10 nucleotides matching TRBD1. Germline V gene lookup returns CDR1 LGHNA and CDR2 YSLEER. The CDR3 spans 18 residues. J lost 7 bases, V lost 0 bases, and 15 bases had no gene match. CDR3 in amino acids: CASSQEILWTGGLYEQYF. The CDR3 DNA sequence: TGCGCCAGCAGCCAAGAAATTTTGTGGACAGGGGGTTTGTATGAGCAGTACTTC.

A few counts support this clone. The V and J genes are TRBV18 and TRBJ1-3; perhaps TRBD1 as D (6 bases). The V end lost 5 bases, the J end lost 0 bases, and 14 bases lay between the germline ends. Germline V lookup: CDR1 KGHSH, CDR2 LQKENI. This CDR3 spans 16 amino acids. DNA for the CDR3: TGTGCCAGCTCAGTTGGACAGTTAAGCTCTGGAAACACCATATATTTT. This encodes CASSVGQLSSGNTIYF.

This chain links TRBV5-6 with TRBJ1-2; 7 bases agree with TRBD1. V was pared by 4 bases and J by 5 bases, with 11 bases of the junction left unmatched. The CDR3 is 15 amino acids. Germline CDR1 and CDR2: SGHDT and YYEEEE. CDR3: CASSTPGRGPYGYTF. The CDR3, as DNA: TGTGCCAGCAGCACCCCCGGGAGGGGGCCATATGGCTACACCTTC.

J is TRBJ1-3 and V is TRBV5-5; the D is unclear. V was shortened by 1 base and J by 2 bases, with 10 bases between the two germline ends. CDR3 length equals 15 residues. Germline loops: CDR1 SGHKS, CDR2 YYEKEE (reference sequence). The CDR3 spells CASSLSGDAGNTIYF. CDR3 nucleotide sequence: TGTGCCAGCAGCTTGTCGGGAGACGCTGGAAACACCATATATTTT.

This rearrangement joins TRBV7-9 to TRBJ1-4; no clear D. In germline, CDR1 is SEHNR, CDR2 FQNEAQ (reference sequence). The CDR3 contains 14 residues. V dropped 3 bases and J dropped 5 bases, with 10 bases sitting between them. CDR3 sequence (DNA): TGTGCCAGCAGCTTCGGGTGGTCGAATGAAAAACTGTTTTTT. This translates into CASSFGWSNEKLFF. Complete variable domain (other parts from reference TRBV7-9 and TRBJ1-4): DTGVSQNPRHKITKRGQNVTFRCDPISEHNRLYWYRQTLGQGPEFLTYFQNEAQLEKSRLLSDRFSAERPKGSFSTLEIQRTEQGDSAMYLCASSFGWSNEKLFFGSGTQLSVL.

The chain carries TRBV4-1 and TRBJ2-7, with a tentative D call TRBD1 (6 bases). V lost 3 bases to trimming and J lost 1 base, with 13 bases between them. The germline V gene encodes CDR1 MGHRA and CDR2 YSYEKL. This CDR3 contains 15 residues. The CDR3 sequence: CASSQLSGDSYEQYF. The CDR3 nucleotides are TGCGCCAGCAGCCAGTTGTCAGGGGATTCCTACGAGCAGTACTTC.

The chain recombines TRBV24-1 with TRBJ2-7; 8 bases are a match to TRBD1. The V and J ends lost 1 base and 2 bases, in that order; junction bases with no gene match: 15. The CDR3 has 19 residues. CDR1 is KGHDR, CDR2 SFDVKD, per germline. The CDR3 DNA sequence: TGTGCCACCAGTGATTTAAGGGCCAGGGGGCGCGGGGCTCCCTACGAGCAGTACTTC. Its translation: CATSDLRARGRGAPYEQYF.

The V and J genes are TRBV30 and TRBJ1-6, with D perhaps TRBD1 (6 bases). Trimming stripped 0 bases from V and 9 bases from J, with 12 bases between. This CDR3 region has 14 residues. In germline, CDR1 is GTSNPN, CDR2 SVGIG (reference sequence). Written as DNA, the CDR3 is TGTGCCTGGAGTGTAGGGACATACGGTTCACCCCTCCACTTT. This codes for CAWSVGTYGSPLHF.

This sequence joins TRBV9 and TRBJ1-1; D gene unclear. This CDR3 comprises 14 residues. Looked up from germline, CDR1 is SGDLS and CDR2 is YYNGEE. The V gene lost 3 bases and the J gene lost 3 bases, with 12 bases spanning the gap. The CDR3, as DNA: TGTGCCAGCAGCGCAGACTCGGGGTACACTGAAGCTTTCTTT. As protein: CASSADSGYTEAFF.

About this clone: The sample contains more than one DNA sequence encoding this CDR3. DNA of the CDR3: TGTGCCACCAGTGACTCGACAGGGGGCCGGCAGCCCCAGCATTTT. Translation gives CATSDSTGGRQPQHF. The gene calls are TRBV24-1 and TRBJ1-5; 10 nucleotides match TRBD1. Trimming cost V 4 bases and J 7 bases; bases outside gene matches: 6. The CDR3 is 15 residues long. The germline V gene has CDR1 KGHDR and CDR2 SFDVKD.

Comments on this clone: At the DNA level, this CDR3 is encoded by other sequences in the same sample as well. The genes are TRBV4-3 and TRBJ1-2; D is possibly TRBD1 (5 bases). With 0 bases removed from V and 4 bases from J, the gap between germline ends came to 12 bases. Per the germline V gene, CDR1 is LGHNA and CDR2 is YSLEER. The CDR3 is 15 amino acids. The CDR3 DNA reads TGCGCCAGCAGCCAAGATCCGGGCGGGGGCTATGGCTACACCTTC. This sequence encodes CASSQDPGGGYGYTF.

This chain links TRBV5-1 with TRBJ2-5, with 7 bases fitting TRBD2. V was pared by 3 bases and J by 1 base, with 0 bases of the junction left unmatched. There are 13 residues in the CDR3. Germline V CDR1 and CDR2: SGHRS, YFSETQ. DNA for the CDR3: TGCGCCAGCAGCTGGACTAGCCAAGAGACCCAGTACTTC. Translation: CASSWTSQETQYF.

This rearrangement joins TRBV19 to TRBJ1-1, with D possibly being TRBD1 (6 bases). Trimming left V 5 bases short and J 4 bases short, with 17 bases between. Per the germline V gene, CDR1 is LNHDA and CDR2 is SQIVND (reference sequence). CDR3 size: 15 residues. DNA for the CDR3: TGTGCCAGTAGTCCCCCTCGACGGGGGGCCACTGAAGCTTTCTTT. Protein: CASSPPRRGATEAFF.

The genes are TRBV19 and TRBJ2-1; no clear D. This CDR3 is built from 14 residues. V gave up 1 base and J gave up 10 bases, with 14 bases separating them. Germline V lookup: CDR1 LNHDA, CDR2 SQIVND (reference sequence). The CDR3 sequence is CASSIGASGTEQFF. As DNA, the CDR3 is TGTGCCAGTAGTATAGGGGCCTCTGGTACAGAGCAGTTCTTC.

This chain uses TRBV29-1 with TRBJ2-3, with 12 bases that match TRBD1. Germline V CDR1 and CDR2: SQVTM, ANQGSEA. This CDR3 region has 16 residues. Trimming removed 4 bases from V and 4 bases from J; junction bases left unmatched: 9. The CDR3 region is CSVGEGGTGGADTQYF. The CDR3 DNA sequence: TGCAGCGTTGGAGAGGGGGGGACAGGGGGCGCAGATACGCAGTATTTT.

CDR3 region: CASSERLVGGPTYNEQFF. DNA of the CDR3: TGTGCCAGCAGTGAAAGGTTGGTCGGGGGACCCACCTACAATGAGCAGTTCTTC. The V and J genes are TRBV6-1 and TRBJ2-1; tentatively, D is TRBD2 (6 bases). This CDR3 spans 18 amino acids. CDR1 and CDR2 from the germline V gene are MNHNS and SASEGT. Trimming pared 2 bases from V and 2 bases from J, leaving 19 bases between.

Only a few counts were recorded for this clone. This chain uses TRBV7-9 with TRBJ2-2; tentative D call: TRBD1 (5 bases). CDR3 size: 13 residues. In germline, CDR1 is SEHNR, CDR2 FQNEAQ (reference sequence). V lost 2 bases to trimming and J lost 5 bases, with 6 bases between them. The CDR3 loop reads CASSLQGTGELFF. CDR3 in DNA: TGTGCCAGCAGCTTACAGGGAACCGGGGAGCTGTTTTTT.

The J gene is TRBJ1-5, the V gene TRBV30; 9 bases match TRBD1. The trim removed 2 bases at V and 8 bases at J, leaving 10 bases unmatched. Germline V lookup: CDR1 GTSNPN, CDR2 SVGIG (reference sequence). CDR3 length equals 15 residues. In DNA form, the CDR3 reads TGTGCCTGGAGTCGTAACAGGGGGCTGGCGGAGCCCCAGCATTTT. Its protein product is CAWSRNRGLAEPQHF. Complete variable domain (other parts from reference TRBV30 and TRBJ1-5): SQTIHQWPATLVQPVGSPLSLECTVEGTSNPNLYWYRQAAGRGLQLLFYSVGIGQISSEVPQNLSASRPQDRQFILSSKKLLLSDSGFYLCAWSRNRGLAEPQHFGDGTRLSIL.

The chain carries TRBV19 and TRBJ1-6; D gene ambiguous. Germline-derived CDR1 and CDR2 are LNHDA and SQIVND (reference sequence). The CDR3 consists of 12 residues. V was trimmed by 5 bases and J by 10 bases, leaving 9 bases between them. The DNA of the CDR3 is TGTGCCAGTAGTTTGGGAGACTCACCCCTCCACTTT. This encodes CASSLGDSPLHF.